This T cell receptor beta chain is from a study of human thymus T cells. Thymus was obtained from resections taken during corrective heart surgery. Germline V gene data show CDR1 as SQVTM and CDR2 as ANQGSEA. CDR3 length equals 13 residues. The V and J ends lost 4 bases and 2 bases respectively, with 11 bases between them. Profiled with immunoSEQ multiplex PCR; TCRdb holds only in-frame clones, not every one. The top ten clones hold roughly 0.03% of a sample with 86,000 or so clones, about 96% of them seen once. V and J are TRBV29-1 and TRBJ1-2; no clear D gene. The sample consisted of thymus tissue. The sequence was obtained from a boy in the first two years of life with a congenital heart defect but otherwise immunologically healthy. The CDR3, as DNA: TGCAGCGTTGGCGGGGTTATAAACTATGGCTACACCTTC. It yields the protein CSVGGVINYGYTF.